The present TCR beta chain was sequenced within a study of metastatic and nonmetastatic thyroid tumors. Study as a whole: Repertoires from malignant and benign thyroid patients were compared across blood and tumor or nodule tissue.

The study's findings and limits: Across blood and tumor, TCR beta diversity in malignant thyroid tumors was reportedly significantly higher than in benign nodules.

A note on this clone: The antigen is undetermined.

No treatment of any kind had been given to any patient before thyroid surgery. In the original analysis: For papillary thyroid cancer, a distant-metastasis classifier was constructed from CDR3 differences observed across clinicopathological groups. TCRdb used MiXCR to call clones anew from the PCR reads. For this entry, the V and J calls and clone size follow TCRdb and not the study's own pipeline. The table records over 15,000 clones, around 35% of them present only once. Sequencing was done on a sample of tumor tissue. The sequence was collected from a female donor with papillary thyroid cancer or a benign thyroid nodule (not recorded which). Some clones in this sample may be carry-over from other donors' samples.

The CDR3 DNA is TGTGCCTGGAGTGTATTTAGGACTAGCGGGTCTTCCTACGAGCAGTACTTC. Translating gives CAWSVFRTSGSSYEQYF. The V gene is TRBV30, the J gene TRBJ2-7; 11 bases line up with TRBD2. Germline V lookup: CDR1 GTSNPN, CDR2 SVGIG (reference sequence). The CDR3 contains 17 residues. The ends lost 0 bases at V and 1 base at J; junction bases unmatched: 8.